This TCR beta chain comes out of a study of blood T cell repertoires in COVID-19. Study-wide context: There were acute and convalescent COVID-19 samples, and they came from the United States, Italy and Spain.

Trimming at V came to 5 bases and at J to 6 bases, leaving 6 bases not matched to a gene. This CDR3 comprises 14 residues. Germline V gene lookup returns CDR1 SGHTA and CDR2 FQGNSA. In the original workflow: Amplification of reference gene primers was used by the study to estimate nucleated cell counts. Method: immunoSEQ multiplex PCR; TCRdb's copy keeps in-frame clones and lacks some. The DNA was the basis for D and trimming; V, J and clone size are from that table. The sample gives 200,000 to 250,000 clones, 60% to 85% of which show up once; around 6% is in the top ten. The receptor was derived from a woman aged 70 to 79 with acute or convalescent COVID-19. The chain combines TRBV7-2 with TRBJ2-1; 8 nucleotides line up with TRBD2. Sequenced input: peripheral blood. For the CDR3, the DNA is TGTGCCAGCAGCGATCGGGAGGGCCTCAATGAGCAGTTCTTC. Its protein is CASSDREGLNEQFF.